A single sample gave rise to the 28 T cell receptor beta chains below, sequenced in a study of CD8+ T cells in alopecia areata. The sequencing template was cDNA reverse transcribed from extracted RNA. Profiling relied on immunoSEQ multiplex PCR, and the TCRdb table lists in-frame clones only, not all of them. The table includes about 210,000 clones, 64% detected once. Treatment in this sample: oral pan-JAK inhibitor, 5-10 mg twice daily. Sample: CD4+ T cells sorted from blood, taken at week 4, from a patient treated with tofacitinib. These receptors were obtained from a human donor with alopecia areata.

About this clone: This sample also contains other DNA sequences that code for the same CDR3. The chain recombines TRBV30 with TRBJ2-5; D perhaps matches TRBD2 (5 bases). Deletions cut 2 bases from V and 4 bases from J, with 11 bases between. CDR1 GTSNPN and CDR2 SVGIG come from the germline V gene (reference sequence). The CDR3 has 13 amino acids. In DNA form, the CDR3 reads TGTGCCTGGAGTCTCGGACTTGGAGAGACCCAGTACTTC. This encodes CAWSLGLGETQYF. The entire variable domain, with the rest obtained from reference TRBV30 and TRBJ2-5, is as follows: SQTIHQWPATLVQPVGSPLSLECTVEGTSNPNLYWYRQAAGRGLQLLFYSVGIGQISSEVPQNLSASRPQDRQFILSSKKLLLSDSGFYLCAWSLGLGETQYFGPGTRLLVL.

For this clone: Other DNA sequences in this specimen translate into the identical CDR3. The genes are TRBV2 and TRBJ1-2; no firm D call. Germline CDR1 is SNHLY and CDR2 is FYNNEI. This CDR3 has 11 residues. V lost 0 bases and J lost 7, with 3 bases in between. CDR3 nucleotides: TGTGCCAGCAGTGAAGCGGGTGGCTACACCTTC. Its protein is CASSEAGGYTF.

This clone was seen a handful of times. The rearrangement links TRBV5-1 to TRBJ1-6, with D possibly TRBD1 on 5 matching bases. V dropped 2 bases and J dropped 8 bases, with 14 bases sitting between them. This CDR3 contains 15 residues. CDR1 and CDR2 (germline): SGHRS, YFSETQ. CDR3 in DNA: TGCGCCAGCAGCTTTAGTGGCAGGGAGGATTCACCCCTCCACTTT. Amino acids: CASSFSGREDSPLHF.

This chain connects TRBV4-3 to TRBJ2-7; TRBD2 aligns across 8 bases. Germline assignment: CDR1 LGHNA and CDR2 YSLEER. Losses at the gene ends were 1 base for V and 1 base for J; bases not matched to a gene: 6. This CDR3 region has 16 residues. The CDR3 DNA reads TGCGCCAGCAGCCAAGGGAGCGGGAGTGGGTCCTACGAGCAGTACTTC. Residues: CASSQGSGSGSYEQYF.

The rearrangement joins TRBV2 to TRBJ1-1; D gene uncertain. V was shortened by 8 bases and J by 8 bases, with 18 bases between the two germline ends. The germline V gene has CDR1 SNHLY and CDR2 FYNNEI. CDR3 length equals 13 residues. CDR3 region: CASDITAAGEAFF. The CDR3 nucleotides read TGTGCCAGCGACATCACGGCGGCTGGAGAAGCTTTCTTT.

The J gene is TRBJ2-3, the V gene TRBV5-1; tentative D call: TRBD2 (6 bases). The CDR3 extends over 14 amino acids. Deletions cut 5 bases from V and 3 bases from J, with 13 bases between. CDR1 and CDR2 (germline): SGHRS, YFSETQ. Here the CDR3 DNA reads TGCGCCAGCAGTCCCGGTGCGGGGACAGATACGCAGTATTTT. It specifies CASSPGAGTDTQYF.

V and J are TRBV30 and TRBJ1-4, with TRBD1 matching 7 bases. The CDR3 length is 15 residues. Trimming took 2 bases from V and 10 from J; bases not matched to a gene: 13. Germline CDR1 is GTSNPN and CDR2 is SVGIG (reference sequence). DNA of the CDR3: TGTGCCTGGAGTCTCAGGGGGAGGAACGGGGGAAAACTGTTTTTT. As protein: CAWSLRGRNGGKLFF.

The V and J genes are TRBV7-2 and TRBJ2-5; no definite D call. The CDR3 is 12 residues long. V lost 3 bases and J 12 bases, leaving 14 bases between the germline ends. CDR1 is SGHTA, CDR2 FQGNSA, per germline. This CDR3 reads CASSFPSKLEYF. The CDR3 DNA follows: TGTGCCAGCAGCTTCCCCAGTAAGCTTGAGTACTTC.

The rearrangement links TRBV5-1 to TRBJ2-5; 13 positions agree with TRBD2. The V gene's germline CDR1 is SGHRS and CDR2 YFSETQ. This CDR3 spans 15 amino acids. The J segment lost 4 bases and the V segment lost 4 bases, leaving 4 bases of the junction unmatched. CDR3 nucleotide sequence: TGCGCCAGCAGCCAAGGGACTAGCGGGGTAGAGACCCAGTACTTC. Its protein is CASSQGTSGVETQYF.

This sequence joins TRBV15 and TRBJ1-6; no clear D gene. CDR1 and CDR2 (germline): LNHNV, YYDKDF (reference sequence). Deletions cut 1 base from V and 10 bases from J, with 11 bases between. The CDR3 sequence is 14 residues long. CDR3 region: CATSRAKGESPLHF. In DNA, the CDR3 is TGTGCCACCAGCAGAGCGAAGGGTGAATCACCCCTCCACTTT.

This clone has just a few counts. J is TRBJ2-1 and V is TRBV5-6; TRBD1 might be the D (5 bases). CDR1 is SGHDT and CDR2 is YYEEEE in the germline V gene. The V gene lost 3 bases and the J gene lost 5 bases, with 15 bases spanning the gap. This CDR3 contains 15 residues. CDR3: CASSYQGIGDNEQFF. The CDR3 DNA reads TGTGCCAGCAGCTATCAGGGTATCGGCGACAATGAGCAGTTCTTC.

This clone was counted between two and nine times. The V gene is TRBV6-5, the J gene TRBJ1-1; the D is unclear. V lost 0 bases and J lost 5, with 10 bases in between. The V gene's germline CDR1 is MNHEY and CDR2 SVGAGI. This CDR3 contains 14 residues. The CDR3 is CASSYSGSRTEAFF. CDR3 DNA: TGTGCCAGCAGTTACTCCGGCAGCCGTACTGAAGCTTTCTTT.

The chain's CDR3 is CASSQDSVRTGGMNTEAFF. As DNA, the CDR3 is TGTGCCAGCAGCCAAGATAGCGTAAGAACAGGCGGCATGAACACTGAAGCTTTCTTT. The V call is TRBV4-2, the J call TRBJ1-1; possibly TRBD1 for D (5 bases). In germline, CDR1 is LGHNA, CDR2 YNFKEQ. CDR3 size: 19 residues. Trimming took 0 bases from V and 0 from J, leaving 20 bases between them.

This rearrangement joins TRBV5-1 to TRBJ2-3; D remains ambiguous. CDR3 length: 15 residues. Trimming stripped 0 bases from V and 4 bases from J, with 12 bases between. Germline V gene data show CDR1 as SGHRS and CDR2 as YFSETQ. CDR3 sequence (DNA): TGCGCCAGCAGCTTGGACAGTTCTCCATCAGATACGCAGTATTTT. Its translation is CASSLDSSPSDTQYF.

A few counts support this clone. CDR3 protein: CASSLYPGFYEQYF. Here the CDR3 DNA reads TGTGCCAGCAGCTTATATCCGGGCTTCTACGAGCAGTACTTC. This rearrangement joins TRBV7-2 to TRBJ2-7; the D is unclear. Germline V gene data show CDR1 as SGHTA and CDR2 as FQGNSA. The ends were cut back, 2 bases at V and 3 bases at J, with 11 bases in the middle. The CDR3 totals 14 residues.

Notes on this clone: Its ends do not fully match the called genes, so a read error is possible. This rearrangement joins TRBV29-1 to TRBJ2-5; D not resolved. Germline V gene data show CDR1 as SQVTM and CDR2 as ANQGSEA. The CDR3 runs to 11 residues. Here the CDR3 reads CSVAVQGTQYF. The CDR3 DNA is TGCAGCGTTGCCGTACAAGGGACCCAGTACTTC.

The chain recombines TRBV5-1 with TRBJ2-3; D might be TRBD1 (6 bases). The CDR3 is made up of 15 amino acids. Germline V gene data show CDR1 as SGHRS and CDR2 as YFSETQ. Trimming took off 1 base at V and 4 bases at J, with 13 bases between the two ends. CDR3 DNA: TGCGCCAGCAGCTTGACGACAGGCTTTGCAGATACGCAGTATTTT. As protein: CASSLTTGFADTQYF.

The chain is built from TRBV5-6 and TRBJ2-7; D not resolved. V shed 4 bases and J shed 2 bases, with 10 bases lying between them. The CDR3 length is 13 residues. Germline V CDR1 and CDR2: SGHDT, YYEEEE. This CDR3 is CASSPYRTYEQYF. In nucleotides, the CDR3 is TGTGCCAGCAGCCCCTACAGAACCTACGAGCAGTACTTC. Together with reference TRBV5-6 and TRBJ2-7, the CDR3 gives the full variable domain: DAGVTQSPTHLIKTRGQQVTLRCSPKSGHDTVSWYQQALGQGPQFIFQYYEEEERQRGNFPDRFSGHQFPNYSSELNVNALLLGDSALYLCASSPYRTYEQYFGPGTRLTVT.

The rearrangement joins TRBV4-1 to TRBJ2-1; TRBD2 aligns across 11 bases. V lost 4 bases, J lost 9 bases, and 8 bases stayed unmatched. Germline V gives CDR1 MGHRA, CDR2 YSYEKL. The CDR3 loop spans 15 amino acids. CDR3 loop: CASSLSGGAFVEQFF. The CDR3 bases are TGCGCCAGCAGCCTTAGCGGGGGGGCATTTGTTGAGCAGTTCTTC.

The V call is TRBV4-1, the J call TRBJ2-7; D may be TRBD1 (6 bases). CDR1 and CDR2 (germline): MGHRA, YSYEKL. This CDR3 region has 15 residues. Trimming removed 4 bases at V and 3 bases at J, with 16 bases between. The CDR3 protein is CASSRVGARYYEQYF. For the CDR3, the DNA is TGCGCCAGCAGCCGTGTGGGGGCGAGGTACTACGAGCAGTACTTC.

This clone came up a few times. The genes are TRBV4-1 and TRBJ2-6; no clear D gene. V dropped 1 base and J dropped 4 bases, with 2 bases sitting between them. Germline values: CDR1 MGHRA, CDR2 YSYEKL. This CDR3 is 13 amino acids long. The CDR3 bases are TGCGCCAGCAGCCAAGCCGGGGCCAACGTCCTGACTTTC. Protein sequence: CASSQAGANVLTF.

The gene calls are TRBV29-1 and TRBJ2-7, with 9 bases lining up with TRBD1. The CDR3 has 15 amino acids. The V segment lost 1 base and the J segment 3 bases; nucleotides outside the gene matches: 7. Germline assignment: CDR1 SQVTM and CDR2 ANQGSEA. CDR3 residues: CSVEVNRGLGYEQYF. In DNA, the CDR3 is TGCAGCGTTGAAGTTAACAGGGGGCTAGGCTACGAGCAGTACTTC.

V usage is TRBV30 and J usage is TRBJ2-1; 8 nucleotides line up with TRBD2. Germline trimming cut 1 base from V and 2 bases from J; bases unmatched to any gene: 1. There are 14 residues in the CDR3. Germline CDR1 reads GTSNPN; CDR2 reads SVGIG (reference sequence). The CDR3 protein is CAWSAGGPYNEQFF. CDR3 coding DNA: TGTGCCTGGAGTGCGGGGGGGCCCTACAATGAGCAGTTCTTC.

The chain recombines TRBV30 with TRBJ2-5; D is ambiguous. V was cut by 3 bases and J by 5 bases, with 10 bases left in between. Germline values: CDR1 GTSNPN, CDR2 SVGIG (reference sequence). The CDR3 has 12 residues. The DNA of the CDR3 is TGTGCCTGGAGCCCCTTGGGCGAGACCCAGTACTTC. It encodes CAWSPLGETQYF.

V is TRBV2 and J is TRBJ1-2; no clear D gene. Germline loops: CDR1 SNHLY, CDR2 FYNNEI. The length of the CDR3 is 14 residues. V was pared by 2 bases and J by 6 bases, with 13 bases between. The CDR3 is CASSESDWANGYTF. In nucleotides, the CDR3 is TGTGCCAGCAGTGAATCGGATTGGGCGAATGGCTACACCTTC.

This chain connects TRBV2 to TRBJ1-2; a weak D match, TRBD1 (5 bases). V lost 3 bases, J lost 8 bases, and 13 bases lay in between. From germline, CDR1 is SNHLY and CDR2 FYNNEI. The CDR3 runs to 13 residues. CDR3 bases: TGTGCCAGCAGTGATTACGGACAACAGGGCTACACCTTC. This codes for CASSDYGQQGYTF.

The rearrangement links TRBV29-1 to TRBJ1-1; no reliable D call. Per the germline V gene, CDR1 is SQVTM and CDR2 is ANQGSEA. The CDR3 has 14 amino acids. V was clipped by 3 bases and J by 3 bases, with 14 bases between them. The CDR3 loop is CSVENTASYTEAFF. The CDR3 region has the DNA TGCAGCGTTGAGAACACGGCCTCATACACTGAAGCTTTCTTT.

The CDR3 protein is CARGEQPQHF. Here the CDR3 DNA reads TGTGCCAGGGGTGAGCAGCCCCAGCATTTT. The V gene is TRBV19, the J gene TRBJ1-5; no clear D. The ends were cut back, 9 bases at V and 7 bases at J, with 7 bases in the middle. This CDR3 has 10 amino acids. From germline, CDR1 is LNHDA and CDR2 SQIVND (reference sequence).